The text below deals with one T cell receptor beta chain. This sample is drawn from a study of blood T cell repertoires in COVID-19. Study context: Acute and convalescent COVID-19 specimens originated in the United States, Italy and Spain. In each case, the material was cDNA or gDNA derived from T cells, B-cell-depleted T cells, or PBMCs.

Study processing details: Amplifying reference gene primers gave estimates of nucleated cell counts. TCRdb keeps only in-frame clones here, not all; method: immunoSEQ multiplex PCR. For V, J and clone size, that table is used; D and trimming come from the DNA. The sample shows around 160,000 clones, around 80% of them seen only once. The source of this sequence is a human donor in a cohort sampled during active COVID-19. Sequencing was carried out using peripheral blood.

CDR3 nucleotide sequence: TGTGCCAGCAGCCCTTACGCCCGGACTAGCAGCGATGAGCAGTTCTTC. Encoded protein: CASSPYARTSSDEQFF. The chain recombines TRBV7-3 with TRBJ2-1, with 8 bases matching TRBD2. The V gene's germline CDR1 is SGHTA and CDR2 FQGTGA. CDR3 length equals 16 residues. V lost 5 bases and J lost 8; bases outside the gene matches: 14.